Listed here are 10 T cell receptor beta chains from one sample, sequenced in a study of blood T cells in healthy people across ages (dated by TCRdb to between 2014 and 2016). The library came from 5' RACE. The second PCR ran for roughly 7 to 12 cycles and used a J-beta primer mix along with a sample-barcoded 5' primer. Using fastp at Q25 and MiXCR, TCRdb reprocessed the public reads and kept productive beta chains. Rows are unified per CDR3 protein, each entry keeping the most common DNA and genes. The sample data list over 1,500,000 distinct CDR3 sequences, and 35% to 50% of these were observed just once. The ten largest account for under 30% of the sample. The source material was blood. Receptors originate from a human donor in good health.

This clonotype was seen repeatedly, ten times or more. V is TRBV6-4 and J is TRBJ2-2, with D tentatively TRBD2 (5 bases). The CDR3 runs 15 residues. CDR1 MRHNA and CDR2 SNTAGT come from the germline V gene. With 4 bases removed from V and 0 bases from J, the gap between germline ends came to 9 bases. CDR3 region: CASSVEGSNTGELFF. CDR3 bases: TGTGCCAGCAGTGTAGAGGGTTCGAACACCGGGGAGCTGTTTTTT.

There are a few counts of this clonotype. This chain links TRBV6-5 with TRBJ2-7, with no clear D. This CDR3 spans 14 amino acids. The ends were cut back, 6 bases at V and 0 bases at J, with 12 bases in the middle. Germline loops: CDR1 MNHEY, CDR2 SVGAGI. CDR3 sequence: CASSHRGNSYEQYF. Written as DNA, the CDR3 is TGTGCCAGCAGCCACCGAGGTAACTCCTACGAGCAGTACTTC.

This chain uses TRBV9 with TRBJ1-4; D gene ambiguous. CDR1 is SGDLS, CDR2 YYNGEE, per germline. Trimming removed 3 bases at V and 8 bases at J, with 11 bases between. This CDR3 has 13 amino acids. The chain's CDR3 is CASSARVEEKLFF. CDR3 bases: TGTGCCAGCAGCGCGAGGGTCGAGGAAAAACTGTTTTTT.

The chain has TRBV7-9 and TRBJ1-2; 7 bases match TRBD1. There are 14 residues in the CDR3. Germline assignment: CDR1 SEHNR and CDR2 FQNEAQ (reference sequence). The V and J ends lost 5 bases and 10 bases, in that order; junction bases with no gene match: 13. In DNA, the CDR3 is TGTGCCAGCAGCGCCCAGGGGGTCGGGAGCGTCTACACCTTC. It specifies CASSAQGVGSVYTF.

The chain uses TRBV20-1 and TRBJ1-1; the match to TRBD1 covers 7 bases. The CDR3 contains 12 residues. CDR1 DFQATT and CDR2 SNEGSKA come from the germline V gene (reference sequence). The J segment lost 2 bases and the V segment lost 6 bases, leaving 3 bases of the junction unmatched. The CDR3 DNA is TGCAGTGCACAGGGGTTCAACACTGAAGCTTTCTTT. Translated, it gives CSAQGFNTEAFF.

This clonotype was counted ten times or more. The chain is built from TRBV7-6 and TRBJ2-5, with D perhaps assigned TRBD1 or TRBD2 (5 bases each). Per germline, CDR1 SGHVS and CDR2 FNYEAQ. This CDR3 spans 14 amino acids. V was pared by 2 bases and J by 4 bases, with 11 bases between. DNA of the CDR3: TGTGCCAGCAGCTTATTGAGGGGTGGAGAGACCCAGTACTTC. Protein sequence: CASSLLRGGETQYF.

J is TRBJ2-5 and V is TRBV9; 10 bases align to TRBD2. The V gene end was trimmed by 0 bases and the J gene end by 1 base; junction bases not matched to a gene: 9. This CDR3 spans 18 amino acids. Germline CDR1 SGDLS, CDR2 YYNGEE. The CDR3 protein is CASSVGWSASGGQETQYF. DNA for the CDR3: TGTGCCAGCAGCGTAGGCTGGTCGGCTAGCGGGGGCCAAGAGACCCAGTACTTC.

The chain employs TRBV9 and TRBJ1-1, with D possibly being TRBD1 (6 bases). V was clipped by 5 bases and J by 4 bases, with 9 bases between them. This CDR3 spans 12 amino acids. Germline CDR1 reads SGDLS; CDR2 reads YYNGEE. The CDR3 nucleotides are TGTGCCAGCAGTGTGGGGGCCACTGAAGCTTTCTTT. Its translation: CASSVGATEAFF.

This clonotype turned up a few times. CDR3 sequence: CASSLTTVQYF. In DNA, the CDR3 is TGTGCCAGCAGCTTGACCACAGTCCAGTACTTC. The chain has TRBV5-6 and TRBJ2-5; no definite D call. V was pared by 1 base and J by 10 bases, with 8 bases between. The CDR3 is 11 amino acids. Germline-derived CDR1 and CDR2 are SGHDT and YYEEEE.

J is TRBJ2-1 and V is TRBV12-3 or TRBV12-4, with D perhaps matching TRBD2 (5 bases). V gave up 6 bases and J gave up 4 bases, with 13 bases separating them. The CDR3 has 14 amino acids. CDR3 sequence: CASRTTSIYNEQFF. The CDR3, as DNA: TGTGCCAGCAGGACTACTTCGATATACAATGAGCAGTTCTTC.